The 4 T cell receptor beta chains below come from one sample, sequenced in a study of early T cells in non-severe SARS-CoV-2 infection. TCRdb re-called the 5' RACE reads with MiXCR, one entry per CDR3 protein. The sample holds about 81,000 distinct CDR3 sequences, roughly 6% seen once. Sequenced input: whole blood. Source of these receptors: an adult who was a healthcare worker with PCR-confirmed SARS-CoV-2 infection or an uninfected control (not recorded which).

This clonotype came up many times. The chain carries TRBV29-1 and TRBJ2-1; unclear D gene. Germline lookup yields CDR1 SQVTM and CDR2 ANQGSEA. V was cut by 7 bases and J by 4 bases, with 11 bases left in between. The CDR3 sequence is 12 residues long. CDR3 sequence reads: CSAESMYNEQFF. CDR3 sequence (DNA): TGCAGCGCCGAATCTATGTACAATGAGCAGTTCTTC.

This clonotype was seen many times. V and J are TRBV20-1 and TRBJ1-5; D gene ambiguous. This CDR3 is 15 amino acids long. Trimming removed 0 bases at V and 2 bases at J, with 11 bases between. The germline V gene encodes CDR1 DFQATT and CDR2 SNEGSKA (reference sequence). As DNA, the CDR3 is TGCAGTGCTAGAGATTTCTCGAATGGCAATCAGCCCCAGCATTTT. Translation gives CSARDFSNGNQPQHF.

This clonotype occurred a few times. V gene TRBV19 combines with J gene TRBJ2-3; 8 bases fit TRBD1. The CDR3 has 15 amino acids. The trim removed 5 bases at V and 0 bases at J, leaving 4 bases unmatched. Germline V lookup: CDR1 LNHDA, CDR2 SQIVND (reference sequence). CDR3 loop: CASSPDRASTDTQYF. The CDR3 DNA follows: TGTGCCAGTAGTCCGGACAGGGCAAGCACAGATACGCAGTATTTT.

In this sample, this clonotype turned up many times. The rearrangement uses TRBV6-2 or TRBV6-3 and TRBJ2-7; 7 bases match TRBD2. J was trimmed by 0 bases and V by 2 bases; bases with no gene match: 7. Germline CDR1 is MNHEY and CDR2 is SVGEGT. This CDR3 is built from 16 residues. The CDR3 bases are TGTGCCAGCAGTTACGCGGGAGTCGGGCTCTCCTACGAGCAGTACTTC. Translating gives CASSYAGVGLSYEQYF.